This is a list of T cell receptor beta chains from one sample in a study of shared clonotypes between healthy human individuals. Measured with immunoSEQ multiplex PCR; TCRdb has only the in-frame clones, and not every one. The data contain 550,000 to 600,000 clones, just over 75% of them singletons. The specimen sequenced was PBMCs. These receptors came from a middle-aged woman in good health. Some clones in this sample may be carry-over from other donors' samples. The CDR3 runs from the conserved cysteine through the conserved F or W. Each record gives: CDR3 protein, CDR3 DNA, D gene, V gene, J gene, clone size. The D gene is left open where the match is weak. Clone size, where shown, is once, few, many, or a class for clones that have expanded.

CDR3 protein: CASTGQGYPSYNEQFF; CDR3 DNA: TGTGCCAGCACCGGACAGGGTTACCCCTCCTACAATGAGCAGTTCTTC; D gene: TRBD1; V gene: TRBV28; J gene: TRBJ2-1; clone size: NA
CDR3 protein: CASSLSWGFSYNEQFF; CDR3 DNA: TGTGCCAGCAGCTTATCTTGGGGGTTCTCCTACAATGAGCAGTTCTTC; D gene: NA; V gene: TRBV7-9; J gene: TRBJ2-1; clone size: NA
CDR3 protein: CASSPEGQIEAFF; CDR3 DNA: TGTGCCAGCTCACCTGAGGGACAGATTGAAGCTTTCTTT; D gene: TRBD1; V gene: TRBV18; J gene: TRBJ1-1; clone size: NA
CDR3 protein: CASSLNGRSQETQYF; CDR3 DNA: TGTGCCAGCAGCTTAAACGGACGCTCCCAAGAGACCCAGTACTTC; D gene: NA; V gene: TRBV7-3; J gene: TRBJ2-5; clone size: NA
CDR3 protein: CASSAGLAGAGEQYF; CDR3 DNA: TGTGCCAGCAGCGCGGGACTAGCGGGAGCGGGGGAGCAGTACTTC; D gene: TRBD2; V gene: TRBV2; J gene: TRBJ2-7; clone size: NA
CDR3 protein: CAWSLGGSETQYF; CDR3 DNA: TGTGCCTGGAGCCTTGGGGGGTCTGAGACCCAGTACTTC; D gene: NA; V gene: TRBV30; J gene: TRBJ2-5; clone size: NA
CDR3 protein: CASSPRRTSGTETQYF; CDR3 DNA: TGTGCCAGCAGCCCGCGCCGGACTAGCGGGACAGAGACCCAGTACTTC; D gene: TRBD2; V gene: TRBV7-2; J gene: TRBJ2-5; clone size: NA
CDR3 protein: CAWSVSAYGYTF; CDR3 DNA: TGTGCCTGGAGTGTGTCAGCTTATGGCTACACCTTC; D gene: NA; V gene: TRBV30; J gene: TRBJ1-2; clone size: few
CDR3 protein: CASSLVPGGTYNEQFF; CDR3 DNA: TGCGCCAGCAGCTTGGTGCCAGGTGGTACCTACAATGAGCAGTTCTTC; D gene: NA; V gene: TRBV5-1; J gene: TRBJ2-1; clone size: NA
CDR3 protein: CASSQPDRGRDEQFF; CDR3 DNA: TGCGCCAGCAGCCAGCCGGACAGGGGGCGGGATGAGCAGTTCTTC; D gene: TRBD1; V gene: TRBV5-1; J gene: TRBJ2-1; clone size: NA
CDR3 protein: CASSQDTTGGLRGYTF; CDR3 DNA: TGTGCCAGCAGCCAAGATACGACAGGGGGCCTTCGTGGCTACACCTTC; D gene: TRBD1; V gene: TRBV4-2; J gene: TRBJ1-2; clone size: few
CDR3 protein: CASSLGGLGTDTQYF; CDR3 DNA: TGTGCCAGCAGCCTAGGGGGGTTGGGGACAGATACGCAGTATTTT; D gene: NA; V gene: TRBV9; J gene: TRBJ2-3; clone size: NA
CDR3 protein: CASSFGLPIYNEQFF; CDR3 DNA: TGTGCCAGCAGCTTTGGGCTTCCGATCTACAATGAGCAGTTCTTC; D gene: NA; V gene: TRBV5-8; J gene: TRBJ2-1; clone size: NA
CDR3 protein: CASSYDRVGYEQYF; CDR3 DNA: TGTGCCAGCTCGTACGACAGGGTGGGCTACGAGCAGTACTTC; D gene: TRBD1; V gene: TRBV27; J gene: TRBJ2-7; clone size: NA
CDR3 protein: CASSLELAGAFTGELFF; CDR3 DNA: TGTGCCAGCAGCTTAGAACTAGCGGGAGCGTTCACCGGGGAGCTGTTTTTT; D gene: TRBD2; V gene: TRBV7-6; J gene: TRBJ2-2; clone size: NA
CDR3 protein: CAISGRNTGELFF; CDR3 DNA: TGTGCCATCAGTGGGCGGAACACCGGGGAGCTGTTTTTT; D gene: NA; V gene: TRBV10-3; J gene: TRBJ2-2; clone size: once
CDR3 protein: CASRQQGNTEAFF; CDR3 DNA: TGCGCCAGCAGACAACAGGGGAACACTGAAGCTTTCTTT; D gene: NA; V gene: TRBV5-1; J gene: TRBJ1-1; clone size: few
CDR3 protein: CASSGLGGASEQYF; CDR3 DNA: TGTGCCAGTTCAGGACTCGGAGGGGCCTCCGAGCAGTACTTC; D gene: NA; V gene: TRBV6-1; J gene: TRBJ2-7; clone size: many
CDR3 protein: CACGRDGYTF; CDR3 DNA: TGTGCCTGTGGCAGGGATGGCTACACCTTC; D gene: NA; V gene: TRBV28; J gene: TRBJ1-2; clone size: NA
CDR3 protein: CASSATGQNYGYTF; CDR3 DNA: TGTGCCAGCAGCGCAACCGGACAGAACTATGGCTACACCTTC; D gene: NA; V gene: TRBV9; J gene: TRBJ1-2; clone size: NA
CDR3 protein: CASSLPLAGGSYEQYF; CDR3 DNA: TGCGCCAGCAGCCTCCCTCTAGCGGGAGGGAGTTACGAGCAGTACTTC; D gene: TRBD2; V gene: TRBV5-1; J gene: TRBJ2-7; clone size: NA
CDR3 protein: CASSLAVRTGGLGSYEQYF; CDR3 DNA: TGTGCCAGCAGCTTAGCGGTGAGAACAGGGGGACTGGGGTCCTACGAGCAGTACTTC; D gene: NA; V gene: TRBV21-1; J gene: TRBJ2-7; clone size: NA
CDR3 protein: CASSNGQPSYEQYF; CDR3 DNA: TGTGCCAGCAGCAATGGGCAGCCTTCCTACGAGCAGTACTTC; D gene: NA; V gene: TRBV21-1; J gene: TRBJ2-7; clone size: NA
CDR3 protein: CASSLVYRGPRGAFF; CDR3 DNA: TGCGCCAGCAGCTTGGTTTACCGGGGACCGAGGGGAGCTTTCTTT; D gene: NA; V gene: TRBV5-1; J gene: TRBJ1-1; clone size: NA
CDR3 protein: CASSRKPNYGYTF; CDR3 DNA: TGTGCCAGCAGTAGGAAGCCCAACTATGGCTACACCTTC; D gene: NA; V gene: TRBV6-5; J gene: TRBJ1-2; clone size: NA
CDR3 protein: CASSQDRTGWTQYF; CDR3 DNA: TGTGCCAGCAGCCAAGATCGGACAGGGTGGACCCAGTACTTC; D gene: TRBD1; V gene: TRBV4-2; J gene: TRBJ2-5; clone size: NA
CDR3 protein: CATSMLKGGYTF; CDR3 DNA: TGTGCCACCAGCATGCTTAAGGGTGGCTACACCTTC; D gene: NA; V gene: TRBV15; J gene: TRBJ1-2; clone size: NA
CDR3 protein: CASGFSGSDTQYF; CDR3 DNA: TGTGCCAGCGGATTTAGCGGCTCAGATACGCAGTATTTT; D gene: NA; V gene: TRBV5-4; J gene: TRBJ2-3; clone size: NA
CDR3 protein: CASSQWTGRDTGELFF; CDR3 DNA: TGCGCCAGCAGCCAATGGACCGGGAGGGACACCGGGGAGCTGTTTTTT; D gene: TRBD2; V gene: TRBV4-3; J gene: TRBJ2-2; clone size: few
CDR3 protein: CAWSGGIEKPQHF; CDR3 DNA: TGTGCCTGGAGTGGGGGAATCGAGAAGCCCCAGCATTTT; D gene: NA; V gene: TRBV30; J gene: TRBJ1-5; clone size: few
CDR3 protein: CASSLNRGNIQYF; CDR3 DNA: TGTGCCAGCAGTTTAAACAGGGGCAACATTCAGTACTTC; D gene: TRBD1; V gene: TRBV27; J gene: TRBJ2-4; clone size: NA
CDR3 protein: CAWSDRGQRNTIYF; CDR3 DNA: TGTGCCTGGAGTGACAGGGGGCAAAGAAACACCATATATTTT; D gene: TRBD1; V gene: TRBV30; J gene: TRBJ1-3; clone size: many
CDR3 protein: CASSLAPGPYEQYF; CDR3 DNA: TGCGCCAGCAGCTTGGCGCCAGGACCCTACGAGCAGTACTTC; D gene: NA; V gene: TRBV5-1; J gene: TRBJ2-7; clone size: NA
CDR3 protein: CASSRLTLKREGQGGTQYF; CDR3 DNA: TGTGCCAGCAGTCGATTGACCCTTAAGCGGGAGGGCCAAGGTGGGACCCAGTACTTC; D gene: TRBD2; V gene: TRBV28; J gene: TRBJ2-5; clone size: few
CDR3 protein: CASSYRVNGANVLTF; CDR3 DNA: TGTGCCAGCAGTTACAGGGTAAATGGGGCCAACGTCCTGACTTTC; D gene: NA; V gene: TRBV28; J gene: TRBJ2-6; clone size: NA
CDR3 protein: CASSQEDRENTEAFF; CDR3 DNA: TGCGCCAGCAGCCAAGAGGACAGGGAGAACACTGAAGCTTTCTTT; D gene: NA; V gene: TRBV1; J gene: TRBJ1-1; clone size: NA
CDR3 protein: CASSYSGGPETQYF; CDR3 DNA: TGTGCCAGCAGTTACTCAGGGGGCCCGGAGACCCAGTACTTC; D gene: TRBD1; V gene: TRBV6-6; J gene: TRBJ2-5; clone size: NA
CDR3 protein: CASSTQGLGGYTF; CDR3 DNA: TGTGCCAGCAGCACACAGGGTCTAGGTGGCTACACCTTC; D gene: NA; V gene: TRBV7-9; J gene: TRBJ1-2; clone size: NA
CDR3 protein: CASSYTSSYEQYF; CDR3 DNA: TGTGCCAGCAGTTATACTAGTTCCTACGAGCAGTACTTC; D gene: NA; V gene: TRBV6-6; J gene: TRBJ2-7; clone size: NA
CDR3 protein: CASSLGTAYEQYF; CDR3 DNA: TGTGCCAGCAGCTTGGGGACAGCCTACGAGCAGTACTTC; D gene: TRBD1; V gene: TRBV11-3; J gene: TRBJ2-7; clone size: NA